These 26 T cell receptor beta chains came from one sample sequenced in a study of cytomegalovirus exposure and HLA in healthy donors. In the PCR, 60 Vbeta and 13 Jbeta primers were used. Clones were sequenced by immunoSEQ multiplex PCR, and TCRdb holds only the in-frame ones, with some missing. This table has 100,000 to 150,000 clones, 80% appearing once. Source material: PBMCs. The receptors shown here come from a man aged 30 to 39 in good health and CMV-seropositive.

The genes are TRBV5-4 and TRBJ1-2; 7 bases map to TRBD1. V shed 0 bases and J 5 bases; nucleotides not matched to a gene: 13. Per the germline V gene, CDR1 is SGHNT and CDR2 is YYREEE (reference sequence). This CDR3 contains 17 residues. CDR3 amino acids: CASSLAAGGGGVYGYTF. The CDR3 nucleotides read TGTGCCAGCAGCTTGGCCGCCGGAGGGGGCGGAGTATATGGCTACACCTTC.

The V gene is TRBV9, the J gene TRBJ2-1; 8 nucleotides align to TRBD2. Germline V lookup: CDR1 SGDLS, CDR2 YYNGEE. The CDR3 length is 16 residues. Trimming cost V 0 bases and J 7 bases; bases outside gene matches: 9. This CDR3 is CASSVGWAGGRNEQFF. The CDR3 DNA is TGTGCCAGCAGCGTAGGGTGGGCGGGGGGAAGGAATGAGCAGTTCTTC.

The V gene is TRBV2, the J gene TRBJ2-2; 10 nucleotides agree with TRBD1. V trimming: 10 bases; J trimming: 7 bases; junction bases outside the gene matches: 9. The CDR3 is 14 residues long. Germline-derived CDR1 and CDR2 are SNHLY and FYNNEI. In nucleotides, the CDR3 is TGTGCCAAAGGAGGGACAGGGGTTGTCGGGGAGCTGTTTTTT. Protein product: CAKGGTGVVGELFF.

This clone was picked up a small number of times. The chain is built from TRBV7-9 and TRBJ2-5; TRBD2 might be the D (7 bases). Germline V CDR1 and CDR2: SEHNR, FQNEAQ (reference sequence). The length of the CDR3 is 12 residues. The ends were cut back, 7 bases at V and 4 bases at J, with 10 bases in the middle. The CDR3 region is CASTRGAETQYF. In nucleotides, the CDR3 is TGTGCCAGCACCCGGGGGGCAGAGACCCAGTACTTC.

The count of this clone is one. V and J are TRBV2 and TRBJ2-3, with 14 bases aligning to TRBD2. Germline loops: CDR1 SNHLY, CDR2 FYNNEI. V gave up 6 bases and J gave up 12 bases; unmatched junction bases: 11. The CDR3 spans 15 residues. This chain's CDR3 is CASSRTSGGTPTQYF. The CDR3 DNA sequence: TGTGCCAGCAGCCGGACTAGCGGGGGGACCCCCACCCAGTATTTT. Supplemented by reference TRBV2 and TRBJ2-3, the full variable domain reads EPEVTQTPSHQVTQMGQEVILRCVPISNHLYFYWYRQILGQKVEFLVSFYNNEISEKSEIFDDQFSVERPDGSNFTLKIRSTKLEDSAMYFCASSRTSGGTPTQYFGPGTRLTVL.

The chain is built from TRBV5-1 and TRBJ1-1, with TRBD1 identical over 8 bases. The CDR3 contains 14 residues. The J segment lost 3 bases and the V segment lost 1 base, leaving 2 bases of the junction unmatched. In germline, CDR1 is SGHRS, CDR2 YFSETQ. CDR3 sequence (DNA): TGCGCCAGCAGCTTGACAGGGGGGTACACTGAAGCTTTCTTT. Translating it yields CASSLTGGYTEAFF.

In this sample, this clone turned up once. The V call is TRBV14, the J call TRBJ1-2; D is possibly TRBD1 (5 bases). Per germline, CDR1 SGHDN and CDR2 FVKESK. The CDR3 length is 14 residues. The V end was cut by 7 bases, the J end by 8 bases, with 20 bases between. The CDR3, as DNA: TGTGCCAGCACTTCCGACAACAGGTTAACCGGCTACACCTTC. This codes for CASTSDNRLTGYTF.

This rearrangement joins TRBV5-1 to TRBJ1-1, with D possibly TRBD1 on 5 matching bases. The CDR3 loop spans 16 amino acids. Trimming pared 4 bases from V and 0 bases from J, leaving 16 bases between. The germline gives CDR1 SGHRS, CDR2 YFSETQ. CDR3 sequence reads: CASSPRGSPMNTEAFF. The CDR3 region has the DNA TGCGCCAGCAGCCCTCGGGGGAGCCCAATGAACACTGAAGCTTTCTTT.

The J gene is TRBJ2-5, the V gene TRBV18, with D unclear. The V end lost 2 bases, the J end lost 4 bases, and 8 bases lay between the germline ends. The CDR3 contains 13 residues. In germline, CDR1 is KGHSH, CDR2 LQKENI. This chain's CDR3 is CASSPARRETQYF. Written as DNA, the CDR3 is TGTGCCAGCTCACCAGCGAGGAGAGAGACCCAGTACTTC.

The V and J genes are TRBV5-6 and TRBJ2-7; D ambiguous. Trimming removed 4 bases at V and 3 bases at J, with 14 bases between. The CDR3 runs 14 residues. CDR1 and CDR2 from the germline V gene are SGHDT and YYEEEE. The CDR3 protein is CASSVLQQNYEQYF. CDR3 DNA: TGTGCCAGCAGCGTGCTCCAACAGAACTACGAGCAGTACTTC.

This chain connects TRBV2 to TRBJ1-5; D is possibly TRBD1 (5 bases). The CDR3 extends over 14 amino acids. V lost 0 bases, J lost 6 bases, and 9 bases lay in between. Germline CDR1 reads SNHLY; CDR2 reads FYNNEI. CDR3 bases: TGTGCCAGCAGTGAAGCCCGGAGGGGTCAGCCCCAGCATTTT. As protein: CASSEARRGQPQHF.

This chain joins TRBV6-1 and TRBJ1-5; D not resolved. Germline CDR1 is MNHNS and CDR2 is SASEGT. V was pared by 3 bases and J by 0 bases, with 6 bases between. CDR3 size: 14 residues. The CDR3, as DNA: TGTGCCAGCAGTGATAGTTATAGCAATCAGCCCCAGCATTTT. It codes for CASSDSYSNQPQHF.

In DNA form, the CDR3 reads TGTGCCAGCAGCTCAAGACTAGCGGGGAACCACTCCTACGAGCAGTACTTC. It translates to CASSSRLAGNHSYEQYF. The rearrangement uses TRBV13 and TRBJ2-7; 11 bases line up with TRBD2. The CDR3 has 17 residues. The trim removed 4 bases at V and 0 bases at J, leaving 8 bases unmatched. Germline V gene data show CDR1 as PRHDT and CDR2 as FYEKMQ (reference sequence). Full variable domain (rest looked up from reference TRBV13 and TRBJ2-7): AAGVIQSPRHLIKEKRETATLKCYPIPRHDTVYWYQQGPGQDPQFLISFYEKMQSDKGSIPDRFSAQQFSDYHSELNMSSLELGDSALYFCASSSRLAGNHSYEQYFGPGTRLTVT.

The V and J genes are TRBV6-5 and TRBJ2-7, with 10 nucleotides matching TRBD1. Looked up from germline, CDR1 is MNHEY and CDR2 is SVGAGI. With V trimmed by 2 bases and J by 3 bases, 1 base remained unmatched. This CDR3 region has 14 residues. The CDR3 DNA reads TGTGCCAGCAGTTACCGGGACAGGGGCTACGAGCAGTACTTC. This codes for CASSYRDRGYEQYF.

This sequence joins TRBV19 and TRBJ2-5; TRBD2 matches at 15 bases. The CDR3 sequence is 17 residues long. With 5 bases clipped from V and 4 bases from J, the junction kept 8 bases outside the gene matches. Germline assignment: CDR1 LNHDA and CDR2 SQIVND (reference sequence). The CDR3, as DNA: TGTGCCAGTAGTCCGAGGACTAGCGGGGGGGCCGGAGAGACCCAGTACTTC. It specifies CASSPRTSGGAGETQYF. The full variable domain, completed using reference TRBV19 and TRBJ2-5, is DGGITQSPKYLFRKEGQNVTLSCEQNLNHDAMYWYRQDPGQGLRLIYYSQIVNDFQKGDIAEGYSVSREKKESFPLTVTSAQKNPTAFYLCASSPRTSGGAGETQYFGPGTRLLVL.

The V call is TRBV27, the J call TRBJ2-7; the D gene is possibly TRBD2 (6 bases). V was clipped by 3 bases and J by 1 base, with 10 bases between them. Germline loops: CDR1 MNHEY, CDR2 SMNVEV (reference sequence). The CDR3 runs 14 residues. CDR3 loop: CASSLGGRSYEQYF. The CDR3 DNA sequence: TGTGCCAGCAGTTTGGGGGGACGTTCCTACGAGCAGTACTTC.

This chain joins TRBV9 and TRBJ2-2; D gene ambiguous. Trimming cost V 0 bases and J 4 bases, with 13 bases left between them. CDR3 length: 16 residues. Germline CDR1 SGDLS, CDR2 YYNGEE. Here the CDR3 DNA reads TGTGCCAGCAGCGTAGATCCTTTTTCGAGCACCGGGGAGCTGTTTTTT. Encoded protein: CASSVDPFSSTGELFF. Looking up the rest from reference TRBV9 and TRBJ2-2 gives the full variable domain: DSGVTQTPKHLITATGQRVTLRCSPRSGDLSVYWYQQSLDQGLQFLIQYYNGEERAKGNILERFSAQQFPDLHSELNLSSLELGDSALYFCASSVDPFSSTGELFFGEGSRLTVL.

This sequence joins TRBV27 and TRBJ2-6; TRBD1 aligns across 9 bases. The CDR3 has 18 amino acids. After removal of 1 base from V and 2 bases from J, the junction contained 6 bases not matched to a gene. Germline V gene sequence: CDR1 MNHEY, CDR2 SMNVEV (reference sequence). The CDR3 reads CASSLYGQGIAGANVLTF. The CDR3 DNA sequence: TGTGCCAGCAGTTTATATGGACAGGGGATTGCTGGGGCCAACGTCCTGACTTTC.

The chain employs TRBV28 and TRBJ1-5, with 8 bases aligning to TRBD1. V was clipped by 3 bases and J by 9 bases; unmatched bases: 10. In germline, CDR1 is MDHEN, CDR2 SYDVKM. The CDR3 is 15 amino acids. CDR3 nucleotides: TGTGCCAGCAGTTTGTTTGGCAGGGGGCGAGGGCCCCAGCATTTT. Its translation: CASSLFGRGRGPQHF.

The genes are TRBV30 and TRBJ1-2; 8 bases fit TRBD1. From germline, CDR1 is GTSNPN and CDR2 SVGIG (reference sequence). This CDR3 region has 12 residues. V was clipped by 4 bases and J by 10 bases; unmatched bases: 8. The CDR3 reads CAWTRQGPLYTF. In DNA form, the CDR3 reads TGTGCCTGGACACGACAGGGGCCCCTCTACACCTTC. The variable domain in full, with the rest retrieved from reference TRBV30 and TRBJ1-2, is SQTIHQWPATLVQPVGSPLSLECTVEGTSNPNLYWYRQAAGRGLQLLFYSVGIGQISSEVPQNLSASRPQDRQFILSSKKLLLSDSGFYLCAWTRQGPLYTFGSGTRLTVV.

With regard to this clone: At one of its ends the junction is not consistent with the germline gene, which may arise from a read error. The V and J genes are TRBV7-6 and TRBJ2-6, with D tentatively TRBD1 (5 bases). The CDR3 sequence is 14 residues long. Germline V lookup: CDR1 SGHVS, CDR2 FNYEAQ. The CDR3 nucleotides are TGTGCCAGCAGTATGACGACTGGGGCCAACGGCCTGACTTTC. It encodes CASSMTTGANGLTF.

The chain joins TRBV27 to TRBJ2-1; 9 nucleotides agree with TRBD2. V shed 5 bases, J shed 6 bases, and the junction held 8 bases outside the gene matches. CDR1 MNHEY and CDR2 SMNVEV come from the germline V gene (reference sequence). CDR3 length: 15 residues. CDR3: CASSRVAGEGNEQFF. For the CDR3, the DNA is TGTGCCAGCAGTCGGGTAGCGGGGGAGGGCAATGAGCAGTTCTTC.

The CDR3 nucleotides read TGTGCCAGCAGCCGCATGGCTAGCGGGGGGGCAATAGAGACCCAGTACTTC. Its protein is CASSRMASGGAIETQYF. This chain links TRBV5-4 with TRBJ2-5; the match to TRBD2 covers 12 bases. V lost 4 bases and J lost 4; bases outside the gene matches: 11. CDR1 is SGHNT, CDR2 YYREEE, per germline (reference sequence). The CDR3 has 17 residues.

The V and J genes are TRBV6-5 and TRBJ1-3; tentative D call: TRBD1 (6 bases). The germline V and J ends were trimmed by 2 bases and 4 bases, with 15 bases remaining between them. The CDR3 is 16 amino acids. In germline, CDR1 is MNHEY, CDR2 SVGAGI. CDR3 residues: CASSYDGTPRGNTIYF. CDR3 bases: TGTGCCAGCAGTTACGACGGGACACCTCGGGGAAACACCATATATTTT.

This clone was recorded only once. The genes are TRBV13 and TRBJ1-1; D perhaps matches TRBD1 (6 bases). The germline V and J ends were trimmed by 5 bases and 1 base, with 17 bases remaining between them. CDR1 and CDR2 (germline): PRHDT, FYEKMQ (reference sequence). The CDR3 sequence is 16 residues long. CDR3 sequence (DNA): TGTGCCAGCAGCCCAGAGGGGGGGCTGGGGAACACTGAAGCTTTCTTT. The encoded protein is CASSPEGGLGNTEAFF.

The chain links TRBV11-2 to TRBJ2-5, with TRBD1 matching 7 bases. Germline CDR1 SGHAT, CDR2 FQNNGV. CDR3 length: 16 amino acids. Losses at the gene ends were 4 bases for V and 0 bases for J; bases not matched to a gene: 8. CDR3: CASSSQQQGYQETQYF. The CDR3 DNA reads TGTGCCAGCAGCTCACAACAACAGGGGTACCAAGAGACCCAGTACTTC.